The rows below give T cell receptor beta chains drawn from one sample of a study of PD-1 blockade in classical Hodgkin lymphoma. The table came from immunoSEQ multiplex PCR; TCRdb's copy has only in-frame clones and leaves some out. The sample shows 35,000 to 45,000 clones, 85% to 90% of them seen only once. This specimen consisted of peripheral blood mononuclear cells (PBMCs), obtained at baseline. These receptors were taken from a human donor with classical Hodgkin lymphoma. CDR3s include the opening cysteine and the closing phenylalanine or tryptophan. A D gene is named only where the DNA matches it firmly. The size field is filled for only some rows; it gives once, few, many or a size class.

j_call	d_call	clone_size	v_call	cdr3_nt	cdr3_aa
TRBJ2-7	NA	NA	TRBV10-3	TGTGCCATCAGTCGAGGGGACTACGAGCAGTACTTC	CAISRGDYEQYF
TRBJ1-1	NA	NA	TRBV27	TGTGCCAGCAGTCAACAGAACACTGAAGCTTTCTTT	CASSQQNTEAFF
TRBJ2-7	NA	once	TRBV10-3	TGTGCCATCAGTGCGGGTGTAGTAGAGTACGAGCAGTACTTC	CAISAGVVEYEQYF
TRBJ1-4	NA	once	TRBV9	TGTGCCAGCAGCCCAGGGCCCGAAGGGGAAAAACTGTTTTTT	CASSPGPEGEKLFF
TRBJ2-7	NA	NA	TRBV28	TGTGCCAGCAGTAGGACCACCTACGAGCAGTACTTC	CASSRTTYEQYF
TRBJ2-7	NA	few	TRBV28	TGTGCCAGCAGTTCCCCGGGGGCCGGTCCCCTCCTCTACGAGCAGTACTTC	CASSSPGAGPLLYEQYF
TRBJ2-7	TRBD2	once	TRBV19	TGTGCCAGTAGTATACACCTCCTAGCGGGGGCTTCCTACGAGCAGTACTTC	CASSIHLLAGASYEQYF
TRBJ2-1	NA	NA	TRBV7-9	TGTGCCAGCAGCCCATATGATGAGCAGTTCTTC	CASSPYDEQFF
TRBJ2-3	NA	NA	TRBV7-7	TGTGCCAGCAGCTTAGGAGATGGAGCCGGGACAGATACGCAGTATTTT	CASSLGDGAGTDTQYF
TRBJ1-1	NA	NA	TRBV5-1	TGCGCCAGCAGCTTGTTTTTTCTGAACACTGAAGCTTTCTTT	CASSLFFLNTEAFF
TRBJ2-3	TRBD2	NA	TRBV4-1	TGCGCCAGCAGCCAACTCCCGGGACTAGCGACAGATACGCAGTATTTT	CASSQLPGLATDTQYF
TRBJ2-5	NA	NA	TRBV6-5	TGTGCCAGCAGTTACTCGATTCTAGCAGGGGAGACCCAGTACTTC	CASSYSILAGETQYF
TRBJ2-2	NA	NA	TRBV6-5	TGTGCCAGCAGATCCACAGGGTACAACACCGGGGAGCTGTTTTTT	CASRSTGYNTGELFF
TRBJ2-5	TRBD2	NA	TRBV9	TGTGCCAGCAGCCCCCGCGGTAGCGGGAGAAGAGGAGAGACCCAGTACTTC	CASSPRGSGRRGETQYF
TRBJ1-1	TRBD1	NA	TRBV7-2	TGTGCCAGCAGCTTAAGGTGGACGACAGGGGATGCTTTCTTT	CASSLRWTTGDAFF
TRBJ2-1	TRBD2	once	TRBV9	TGTGCCAGCAGCATTGCTAGCGGGGGCATGAATGAGCAGTTCTTC	CASSIASGGMNEQFF
TRBJ2-3	NA	few	TRBV28	TGTGCCAGCAGTTTATCGACCACGGGGGATAGGACAGATACGCAGTATTTT	CASSLSTTGDRTDTQYF
TRBJ1-2	NA	once	TRBV18	TGTGCCAGCTCACCACAGGGGAATCCTAACTATGGCTACACCTTC	CASSPQGNPNYGYTF
TRBJ1-3	NA	NA	TRBV7-9	TGTGCCAGCAGCCGACCCCGGGGGGGTGGTGGAAACACCATATATTTT	CASSRPRGGGGNTIYF
TRBJ1-5	NA	NA	TRBV9	TGTGCCAGCAGCCGGACAGTCTTGGGACAGCCCCAGCATTTT	CASSRTVLGQPQHF
TRBJ1-5	NA	NA	TRBV6-5	TGTGCCAGCAGTTACGTCTGGGATCAGCCCCAGCATTTT	CASSYVWDQPQHF
TRBJ1-2	NA	NA	TRBV6-6	TGTGCCAGCAGTTCAACCGGGGACTATGGCTACACCTTC	CASSSTGDYGYTF
TRBJ1-6	NA	NA	TRBV2	TGTGCCAGCAGTGAAGAGGGGGTGATTTCACCCCTCCACTTT	CASSEEGVISPLHF
TRBJ1-2	TRBD1	NA	TRBV5-4	TGTGCCAGCAGCGCGACAGGGTTCTATGGCTACACCTTC	CASSATGFYGYTF
TRBJ2-1	NA	once	TRBV21-1	TGTGCCAGCAGCGCCCCGGGACTAGCGGGAGTTGATGAGCAGTTCTTC	CASSAPGLAGVDEQFF
TRBJ2-7	TRBD2	NA	TRBV7-9	TGTGCCAGCAGCCCCCGGACTAGCGGGAGTCACGAGCAGTACTTC	CASSPRTSGSHEQYF
TRBJ2-6	NA	NA	TRBV19	TGTGCCAGTACTCCAGACCGGCGATCGGCCAACGTCCTGACTTTC	CASTPDRRSANVLTF
TRBJ2-7	NA	NA	TRBV4-3	TGCGCCAGCAGCCAGGGGGGCGGGAGCTCCTACGAGCAGTACTTC	CASSQGGGSSYEQYF
TRBJ2-1	TRBD2	NA	TRBV5-1	TGCGCCAGCAGCGCACTAGCGGGGGGGCACTCCTACAATGAGCAGTTCTTC	CASSALAGGHSYNEQFF
TRBJ2-3	TRBD2	NA	TRBV11-2	TGTGCCAGCAGCTTACTAGCGGGGGCCGTGTCTCATACGCAGTATTTT	CASSLLAGAVSHTQYF
TRBJ2-1	TRBD2	NA	TRBV7-6	TGTGCCAGCAGCTTACCCAGCGGGAGATCGTTCTTC	CASSLPSGRSFF
TRBJ1-2	NA	NA	TRBV10-1	TGCGCCAGCAGACCAATCAGTCTCTTATATGGCTACACCTTC	CASRPISLLYGYTF
TRBJ1-1	NA	NA	TRBV18	TGTGCCAGCTCACCACCCCTGAACATGAACACTGAAGCTTTCTTT	CASSPPLNMNTEAFF
TRBJ2-7	NA	once	TRBV6-5	TGTGCCAGCAGTTACGCCGGGACATTGTCCTACGAGCAGTACTTC	CASSYAGTLSYEQYF
TRBJ2-1	NA	NA	TRBV7-2	TGTGCCAGCAGCATCGGGACTCTCAGGGTTGGGGAGCAGTTCTTC	CASSIGTLRVGEQFF
TRBJ1-2	TRBD1	medium-sized	TRBV25-1	TGTGCCAGCAGTGAGACAGGGGGCGTTCTTGGCTACACCTTC	CASSETGGVLGYTF
TRBJ1-4	NA	NA	TRBV27	TGTGCCAGCACCCCGTTGGGAGCAACTAATGAAAAACTGTTTTTT	CASTPLGATNEKLFF
TRBJ1-4	NA	NA	TRBV29-1	TGCAGCGTTGAAAAAGGGTCAAATGGAAAACTGTTTTTT	CSVEKGSNGKLFF
TRBJ2-2	TRBD2	NA	TRBV4-2	TGTGCCAGCAGCCAAGTGGGACTAGCGGGAGGGCCGGGAGTCGGGGAGCTGTTTTTT	CASSQVGLAGGPGVGELFF
TRBJ2-5	NA	NA	TRBV7-2	TGTGCCAGCAGCTCCGAGGAGACCCAGTACTTC	CASSSEETQYF
TRBJ2-7	NA	NA	TRBV19	TGTGCCAGTAGTATGAGGATTGGTTACGAGCAGTACTTC	CASSMRIGYEQYF
TRBJ2-3	NA	NA	TRBV9	TGTGCCAGCAGCGTTCCGGGATCCATCCCGGGTACGCAGTATTTT	CASSVPGSIPGTQYF
TRBJ2-7	TRBD2	NA	TRBV27	TGTGCCAGCAGTTTATTCGCCGGGACTAGCGGATACGAGCAGTACTTC	CASSLFAGTSGYEQYF